A selection of T cell receptor beta chains follows, all from one sample in a study of blood T cells in healthy people across ages. From the 5' RACE reads, TCRdb called clonotypes with MiXCR, one entry per CDR3 protein. The data show approximately 1.5 million distinct CDR3 sequences, with roughly 30% seen just once and approximately 10% held by the top ten. Sequenced input: blood. Source of these receptors: a woman in her twenties or thirties in good health. CDR3s include the opening cysteine and the closing phenylalanine or tryptophan. Each record gives: D gene, J gene, clone size, V gene, CDR3 DNA, CDR3 protein. The D gene is left open where the match is weak. Clone size is not always given. Where it is, it says once, few, many or a class for expanded clones.

NA	TRBJ1-2	NA	TRBV20-1	TGCAGTGCTCCCCCCCTACGAGGGGGCTACACCTTC	CSAPPLRGGYTF
NA	TRBJ1-1	few	TRBV2	TGTGCCAGCAGTGATGGTCGGGCCACTGAAGCTTTCTTT	CASSDGRATEAFF
NA	TRBJ1-2	NA	TRBV6-1	TGTGCCAGCAGTGTCGACAGCCCCTATGGCTACACCTTC	CASSVDSPYGYTF
TRBD2	TRBJ2-7	NA	TRBV20-1	TGCAGTGCTAGAGATTTGGGGACTAGCGGGCGCCGCTACGAGCAGTACTTC	CSARDLGTSGRRYEQYF
NA	TRBJ2-1	NA	TRBV21-1	TGTGCCAGCAGCCCGGGCTCCGGGACAGGGGGCAATGAGCAGTTCTTC	CASSPGSGTGGNEQFF
TRBD1	TRBJ1-1	NA	TRBV18	TGTGCCAGCTACCCAGGGACAGGGAGCACTGAAGCTTTCTTT	CASYPGTGSTEAFF
NA	TRBJ2-1	many	TRBV20-1	TGCAGTGCTAGAGATACGCTTGAGCAGTTCTTC	CSARDTLEQFF
TRBD2	TRBJ2-6	NA	TRBV20-1	TGCAGTGCCTCCAAAGGACTAGCGGGAGGGCCGGGGGCCAACGTCCTGACTTTC	CSASKGLAGGPGANVLTF
TRBD1	TRBJ2-7	NA	TRBV27	TGTGCCAGCAGTGGCGGAGCAGGGGGAATCGAGCAGTACTTC	CASSGGAGGIEQYF
NA	TRBJ2-3	few	TRBV10-3	TGTGTCGCACTTAGCACAGATACGCAGTATTTT	CVALSTDTQYF
NA	TRBJ2-1	NA	TRBV20-1	TGCAGTGCTAGAGAGAGTGGGGGTAGAATCCGCTCCTACAATGAGCAGTTCTTC	CSARESGGRIRSYNEQFF
NA	TRBJ1-5	NA	TRBV18	TGTGCCAGCTCACAAAATGCCGCGGGGAGGGATCAGCCCCAGCATTTT	CASSQNAAGRDQPQHF
TRBD1	TRBJ1-2	NA	TRBV3-1	TGTGCCAGCAGCCAAATGGACAGGCACCATGGCTACACCTTC	CASSQMDRHHGYTF
TRBD2	TRBJ2-5	NA	TRBV20-1	TGCAGTGCTGCCCCCGGGACTAGCGGGGGGTCACAAGAGACCCAGTACTTC	CSAAPGTSGGSQETQYF
TRBD1	TRBJ2-5	NA	TRBV20-1	TGCAGTGCTAGGGTGACAGGGGGCATAGAGACCCAGTACTTC	CSARVTGGIETQYF
NA	TRBJ2-5	few	TRBV6-1	TGTGCCAGCGGCTCCTTGTATGAGACCCAGTACTTC	CASGSLYETQYF
TRBD2	TRBJ2-1	few	TRBV6-6	TGTGCCAGCAGAAGACTAGCGGGGGGTGATAATGAGCAGTTCTTC	CASRRLAGGDNEQFF
NA	TRBJ2-3	NA	TRBV12-3/TRBV12-4	TGTGCCAGCACCAGGACAGCCCGCCTTGCAGATACGCAGTATTTT	CASTRTARLADTQYF
TRBD1	TRBJ2-1	NA	TRBV6-5	TGTGCCAGCAGTTACCAAGGACAGGGGGCGAGGGAGCAGTTCTTC	CASSYQGQGAREQFF
NA	TRBJ2-2	few	TRBV6-1	TGTGCCAGCATCCCCCCGGTCTACACCGGGGAGCTGTTTTTT	CASIPPVYTGELFF
NA	TRBJ1-1	NA	TRBV7-9	TGTGCCAGCAAAGAAACTATAAGTTTCGGCACTGAAGCTTTCTTT	CASKETISFGTEAFF
NA	TRBJ1-1	NA	TRBV2	TGTGCCGGCGGGACGATGAACACTGAAGCTTTCTTT	CAGGTMNTEAFF
TRBD1	TRBJ1-6	NA	TRBV9	TGTGCCAGCAGCGTAGATGGGACAGGGGGCTCACCCCTCCACTTT	CASSVDGTGGSPLHF
TRBD1	TRBJ2-5	NA	TRBV28	TGTGCCAGCAGTGCCCCCCGACAGGGAGAGACCCAGTACTTC	CASSAPRQGETQYF
TRBD2	TRBJ2-3	many	TRBV27	TGTGCCAGCAGTTTATCGAACCTAGCGGGCCCAGATACGCAGTATTTT	CASSLSNLAGPDTQYF
NA	TRBJ2-1	NA	TRBV3-1	TGTGCCAGCAGCCAACTAGAGTTTTCCTACAATGAGCAGTTCTTC	CASSQLEFSYNEQFF
TRBD1	TRBJ2-3	many	TRBV20-1	TGCAGTGCTGACATCCCTCTCGGACAGGCTATAACAGATACGCAGTATTTT	CSADIPLGQAITDTQYF
NA	TRBJ1-4	once	TRBV27	TGTGCCAGCAGTTATGTCGGGGGCAGAGGCCAGGGCGAAAAACTGTTTTTT	CASSYVGGRGQGEKLFF
NA	TRBJ1-2	few	TRBV10-3	TGTGCCATCAGTGAAGGGCCGAGTGACTATGGCTACACCTTC	CAISEGPSDYGYTF